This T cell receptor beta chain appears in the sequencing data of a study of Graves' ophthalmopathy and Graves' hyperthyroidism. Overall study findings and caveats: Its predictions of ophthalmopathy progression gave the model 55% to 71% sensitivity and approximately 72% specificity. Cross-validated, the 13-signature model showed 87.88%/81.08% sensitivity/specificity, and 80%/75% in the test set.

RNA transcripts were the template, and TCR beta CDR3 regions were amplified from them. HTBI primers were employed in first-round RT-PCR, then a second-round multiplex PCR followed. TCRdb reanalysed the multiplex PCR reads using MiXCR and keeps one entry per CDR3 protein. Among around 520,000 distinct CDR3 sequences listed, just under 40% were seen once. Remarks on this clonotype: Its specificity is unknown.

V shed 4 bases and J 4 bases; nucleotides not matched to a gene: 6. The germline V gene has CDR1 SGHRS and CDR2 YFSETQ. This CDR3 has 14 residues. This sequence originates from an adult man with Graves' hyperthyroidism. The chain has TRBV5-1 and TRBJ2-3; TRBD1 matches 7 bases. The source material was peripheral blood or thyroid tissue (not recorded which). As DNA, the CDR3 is TGCGCCAGCAGCGTGACAGGGCGGGCAGATACGCAGTATTTT. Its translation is CASSVTGRADTQYF.